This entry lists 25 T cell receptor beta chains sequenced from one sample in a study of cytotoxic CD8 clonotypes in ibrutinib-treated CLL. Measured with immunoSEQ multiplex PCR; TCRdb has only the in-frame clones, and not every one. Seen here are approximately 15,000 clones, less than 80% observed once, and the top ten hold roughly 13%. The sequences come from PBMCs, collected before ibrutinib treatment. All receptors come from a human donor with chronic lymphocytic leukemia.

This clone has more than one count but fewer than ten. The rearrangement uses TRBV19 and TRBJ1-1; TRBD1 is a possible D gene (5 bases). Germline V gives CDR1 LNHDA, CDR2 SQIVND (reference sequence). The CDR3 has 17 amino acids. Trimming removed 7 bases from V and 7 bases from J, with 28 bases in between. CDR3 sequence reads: CASITTHGTTWTGEAFF. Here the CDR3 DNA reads TGTGCCAGTATTACGACCCACGGGACTACTTGGACGGGTGAAGCTTTCTTT.

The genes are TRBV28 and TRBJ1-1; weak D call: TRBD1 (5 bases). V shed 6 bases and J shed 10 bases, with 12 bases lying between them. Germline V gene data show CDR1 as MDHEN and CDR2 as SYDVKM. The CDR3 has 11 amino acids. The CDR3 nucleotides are TGTGCCAGCAGCCCAGGGAGTAGAGCTTTCTTT. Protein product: CASSPGSRAFF.

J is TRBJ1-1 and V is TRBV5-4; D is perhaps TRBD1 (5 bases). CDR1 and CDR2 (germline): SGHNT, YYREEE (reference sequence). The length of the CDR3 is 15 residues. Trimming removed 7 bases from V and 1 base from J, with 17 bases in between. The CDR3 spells CASAMKARGNTEAFF. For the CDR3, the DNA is TGTGCCAGCGCTATGAAGGCGAGGGGGAACACTGAAGCTTTCTTT. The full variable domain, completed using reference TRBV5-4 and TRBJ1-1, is ETGVTQSPTHLIKTRGQQVTLRCSSQSGHNTVSWYQQALGQGPQFIFQYYREEENGRGNFPPRFSGLQFPNYSSELNVNALELDDSALYLCASAMKARGNTEAFFGQGTRLTVV.

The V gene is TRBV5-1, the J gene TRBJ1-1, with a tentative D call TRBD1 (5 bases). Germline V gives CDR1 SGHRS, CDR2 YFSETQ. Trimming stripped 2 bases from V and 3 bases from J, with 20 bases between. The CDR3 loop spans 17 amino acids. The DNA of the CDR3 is TGCGCCAGCAGCTTTGGTACAGGTAGCCGCCGGGACACTGAAGCTTTCTTT. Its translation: CASSFGTGSRRDTEAFF. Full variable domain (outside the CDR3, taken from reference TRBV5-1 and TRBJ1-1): KAGVTQTPRYLIKTRGQQVTLSCSPISGHRSVSWYQQTPGQGLQFLFEYFSETQRNKGNFPGRFSGRQFSNSRSEMNVSTLELGDSALYLCASSFGTGSRRDTEAFFGQGTRLTVV.

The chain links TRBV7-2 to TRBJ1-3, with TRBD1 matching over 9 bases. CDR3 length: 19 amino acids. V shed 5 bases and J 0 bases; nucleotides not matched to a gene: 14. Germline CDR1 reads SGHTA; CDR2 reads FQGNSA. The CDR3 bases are TGTGCCAGCAGCGCACCGGGACAGGGTACCCTGAGCTCTGGAAACACCATATATTTT. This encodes CASSAPGQGTLSSGNTIYF.

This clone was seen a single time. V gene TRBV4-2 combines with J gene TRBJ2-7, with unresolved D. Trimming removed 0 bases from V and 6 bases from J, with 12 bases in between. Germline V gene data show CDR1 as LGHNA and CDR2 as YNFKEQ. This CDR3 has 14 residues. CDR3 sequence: CASSQDLSSFEQYF. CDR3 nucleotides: TGTGCCAGCAGCCAAGATCTAAGCTCATTCGAGCAGTACTTC.

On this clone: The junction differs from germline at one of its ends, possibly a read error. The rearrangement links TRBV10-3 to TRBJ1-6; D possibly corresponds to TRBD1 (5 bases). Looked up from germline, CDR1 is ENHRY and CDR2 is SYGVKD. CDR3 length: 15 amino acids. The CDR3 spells CASSNQGFPNSPLHF. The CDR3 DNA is TGTGCCAGCAGTAACCAGGGCTTTCCTAATTCACCCCTCCACTTT.

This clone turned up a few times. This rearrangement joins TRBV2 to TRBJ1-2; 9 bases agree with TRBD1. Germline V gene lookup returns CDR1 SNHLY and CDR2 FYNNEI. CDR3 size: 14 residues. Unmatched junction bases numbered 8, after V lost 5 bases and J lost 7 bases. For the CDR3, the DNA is TGTGCCAGCAGTCGGACAGGGGAGGTTGGTGGCTACACCTTC. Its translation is CASSRTGEVGGYTF.

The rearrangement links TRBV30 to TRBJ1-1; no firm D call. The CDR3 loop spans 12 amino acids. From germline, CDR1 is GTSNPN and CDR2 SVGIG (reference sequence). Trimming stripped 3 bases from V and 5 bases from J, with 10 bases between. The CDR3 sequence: CAWRGSGTEAFF. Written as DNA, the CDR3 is TGTGCCTGGAGGGGCTCCGGGACTGAAGCTTTCTTT.

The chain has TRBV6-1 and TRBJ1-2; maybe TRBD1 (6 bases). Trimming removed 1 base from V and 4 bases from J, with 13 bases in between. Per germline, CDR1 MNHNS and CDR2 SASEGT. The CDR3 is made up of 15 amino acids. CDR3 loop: CASSEGTFRGYGYTF. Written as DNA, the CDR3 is TGTGCCAGCAGTGAAGGAACCTTCAGGGGCTATGGCTACACCTTC.

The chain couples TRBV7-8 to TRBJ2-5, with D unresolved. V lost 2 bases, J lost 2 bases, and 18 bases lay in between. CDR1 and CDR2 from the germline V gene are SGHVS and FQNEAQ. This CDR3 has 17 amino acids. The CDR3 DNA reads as TGTGCCAGCAGCTTACTGGGGTCTCCGAAAGGACAAGAGACCCAGTACTTC. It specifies CASSLLGSPKGQETQYF. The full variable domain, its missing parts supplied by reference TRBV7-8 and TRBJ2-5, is GAGVSQSPRYKVAKRGQDVALRCDPISGHVSLFWYQQALGQGPEFLTYFQNEAQLDKSGLPSDRFFAERPEGSVSTLKIQRTQQEDSAVYLCASSLLGSPKGQETQYFGPGTRLLVL.

CDR3 bases: TGTGCCAGCACCGCAGGGAGAGGGGGAAGGGCTAACTATGGCTACACCTTC. This codes for CASTAGRGGRANYGYTF. J is TRBJ1-2 and V is TRBV27, with D maybe TRBD1 (6 bases). V lost 7 bases and J lost 0, with 21 bases in between. Germline V CDR1 and CDR2: MNHEY, SMNVEV (reference sequence). The length of the CDR3 is 17 residues.

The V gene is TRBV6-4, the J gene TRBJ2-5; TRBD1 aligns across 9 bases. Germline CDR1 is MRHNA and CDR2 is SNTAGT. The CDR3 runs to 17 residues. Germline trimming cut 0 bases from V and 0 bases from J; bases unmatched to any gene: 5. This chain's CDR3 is CASSDSHRGRYQETQYF. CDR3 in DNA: TGTGCCAGCAGTGACTCACACAGGGGGCGGTACCAAGAGACCCAGTACTTC.

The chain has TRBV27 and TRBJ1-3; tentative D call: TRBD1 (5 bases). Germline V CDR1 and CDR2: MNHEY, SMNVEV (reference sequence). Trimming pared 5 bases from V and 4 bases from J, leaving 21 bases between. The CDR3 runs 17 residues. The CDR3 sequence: CASSPMTGARGGNTIYF. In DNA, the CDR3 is TGTGCCAGCAGTCCGATGACCGGGGCCCGAGGGGGAAACACCATATATTTT.

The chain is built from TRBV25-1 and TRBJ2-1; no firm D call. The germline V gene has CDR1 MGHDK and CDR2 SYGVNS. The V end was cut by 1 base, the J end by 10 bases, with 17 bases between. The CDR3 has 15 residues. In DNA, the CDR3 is TGTGCCAGCAGTGAATCCAATCTCGGGCGTACCGAGCAGTTCTTC. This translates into CASSESNLGRTEQFF.

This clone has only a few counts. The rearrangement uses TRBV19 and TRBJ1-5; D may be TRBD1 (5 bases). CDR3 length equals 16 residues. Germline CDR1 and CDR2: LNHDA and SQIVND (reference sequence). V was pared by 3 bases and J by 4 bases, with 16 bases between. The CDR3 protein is CASSIRGSGLNQPQHF. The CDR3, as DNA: TGTGCCAGTAGTATCCGGGGGTCGGGGTTAAATCAGCCCCAGCATTTT. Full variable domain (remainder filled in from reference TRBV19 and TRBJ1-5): DGGITQSPKYLFRKEGQNVTLSCEQNLNHDAMYWYRQDPGQGLRLIYYSQIVNDFQKGDIAEGYSVSREKKESFPLTVTSAQKNPTAFYLCASSIRGSGLNQPQHFGDGTRLSIL.

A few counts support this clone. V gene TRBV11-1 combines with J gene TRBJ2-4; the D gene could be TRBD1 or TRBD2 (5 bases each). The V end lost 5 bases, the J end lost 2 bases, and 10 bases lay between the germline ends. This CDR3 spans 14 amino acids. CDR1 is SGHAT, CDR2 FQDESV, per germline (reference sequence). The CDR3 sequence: CASSREGSKNIQYF. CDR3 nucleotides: TGTGCCAGCAGCCGAGAGGGGTCCAAAAACATTCAGTACTTC.

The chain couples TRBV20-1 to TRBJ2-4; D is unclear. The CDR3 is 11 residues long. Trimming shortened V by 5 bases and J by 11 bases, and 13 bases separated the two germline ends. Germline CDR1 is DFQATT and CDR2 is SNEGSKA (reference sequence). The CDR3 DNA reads TGCAGTGCTTCACTTGACAAGGTTCAGTACTTC. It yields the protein CSASLDKVQYF.

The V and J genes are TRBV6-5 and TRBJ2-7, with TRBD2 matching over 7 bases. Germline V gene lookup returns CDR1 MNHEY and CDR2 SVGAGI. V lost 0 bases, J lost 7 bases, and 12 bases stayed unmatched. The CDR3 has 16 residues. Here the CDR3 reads CASSYSTAGPLVEQYF. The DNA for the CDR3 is TGTGCCAGCAGTTACTCGACAGCGGGACCCCTCGTTGAGCAGTACTTC.

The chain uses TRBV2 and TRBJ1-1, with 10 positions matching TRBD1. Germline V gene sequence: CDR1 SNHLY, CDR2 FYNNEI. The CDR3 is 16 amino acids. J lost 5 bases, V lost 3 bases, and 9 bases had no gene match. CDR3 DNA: TGTGCCAGCAGTGACGGCCCTGGACAGGGGGGGACTGAAGCTTTCTTT. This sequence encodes CASSDGPGQGGTEAFF.

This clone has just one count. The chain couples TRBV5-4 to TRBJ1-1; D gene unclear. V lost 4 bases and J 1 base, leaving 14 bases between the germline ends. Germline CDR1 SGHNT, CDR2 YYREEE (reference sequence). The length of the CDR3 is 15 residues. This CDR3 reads CASSSEWGRNTEAFF. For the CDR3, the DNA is TGTGCCAGCAGCAGTGAATGGGGAAGGAACACTGAAGCTTTCTTT.

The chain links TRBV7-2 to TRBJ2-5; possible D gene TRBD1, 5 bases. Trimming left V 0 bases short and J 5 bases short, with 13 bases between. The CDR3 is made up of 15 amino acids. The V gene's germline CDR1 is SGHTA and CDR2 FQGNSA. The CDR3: CASSLAGRDRETQYF. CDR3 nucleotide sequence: TGTGCCAGCAGCTTAGCGGGCAGGGATAGGGAGACCCAGTACTTC.

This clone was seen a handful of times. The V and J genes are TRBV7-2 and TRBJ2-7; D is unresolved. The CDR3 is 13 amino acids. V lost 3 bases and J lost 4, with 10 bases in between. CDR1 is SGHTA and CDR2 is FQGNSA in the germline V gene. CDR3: CASSFTYNYEQYF. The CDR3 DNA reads TGTGCCAGCAGCTTTACGTACAATTACGAGCAGTACTTC. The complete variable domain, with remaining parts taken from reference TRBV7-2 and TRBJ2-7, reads GAGVSQSPSNKVTEKGKDVELRCDPISGHTALYWYRQSLGQGLEFLIYFQGNSAPDKSGLPSDRFSAERTGGSVSTLTIQRTQQEDSAVYLCASSFTYNYEQYFGPGTRLTVT.

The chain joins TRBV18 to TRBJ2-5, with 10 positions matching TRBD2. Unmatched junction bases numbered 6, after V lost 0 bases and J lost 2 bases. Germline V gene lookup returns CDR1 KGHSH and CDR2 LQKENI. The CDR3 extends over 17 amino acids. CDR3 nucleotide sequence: TGTGCCAGCTCACCACCGAGGATAGCGGGGGGTCAAGAGACCCAGTACTTC. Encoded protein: CASSPPRIAGGQETQYF.

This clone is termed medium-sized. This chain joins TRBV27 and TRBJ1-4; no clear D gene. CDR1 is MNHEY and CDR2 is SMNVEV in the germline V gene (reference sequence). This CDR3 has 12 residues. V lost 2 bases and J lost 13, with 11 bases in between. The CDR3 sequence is CASSLNGELLFF. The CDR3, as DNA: TGTGCCAGCAGTTTAAACGGGGAATTACTGTTTTTT.